The TCR beta chain described here comes from a study of T-cell memory formation after mild COVID-19. Study conclusions and caveats: Mainly in CM and EM were contracting CD4+ clones; CD8+ were in EMRA.

The CDR3 runs 12 residues. CDR1 is SEHNR and CDR2 is FQNEAQ in the germline V gene (reference sequence). V lost 7 bases and J lost 6, with 12 bases in between. This clonotype has just a few counts. Its antigen is undetermined. TCRdb re-derived calls from the 5' RACE reads in MiXCR, one entry per CDR3 protein. The sample lists approximately 100,000 distinct CDR3 sequences, about 23% occurring once. This clonotype was sampled from a man aged 18 to 29 who had mild COVID-19 (a few samples of this study predate the infection). Cell type and time point are not known. The material sequenced was PBMCs or a T cell subset sorted from them (not recorded which). The genes are TRBV7-9 and TRBJ1-1; D not resolved. The CDR3 reads CASKATSAEAFF. The CDR3 DNA reads as TGTGCCAGCAAGGCAACATCGGCTGAAGCTTTCTTT.